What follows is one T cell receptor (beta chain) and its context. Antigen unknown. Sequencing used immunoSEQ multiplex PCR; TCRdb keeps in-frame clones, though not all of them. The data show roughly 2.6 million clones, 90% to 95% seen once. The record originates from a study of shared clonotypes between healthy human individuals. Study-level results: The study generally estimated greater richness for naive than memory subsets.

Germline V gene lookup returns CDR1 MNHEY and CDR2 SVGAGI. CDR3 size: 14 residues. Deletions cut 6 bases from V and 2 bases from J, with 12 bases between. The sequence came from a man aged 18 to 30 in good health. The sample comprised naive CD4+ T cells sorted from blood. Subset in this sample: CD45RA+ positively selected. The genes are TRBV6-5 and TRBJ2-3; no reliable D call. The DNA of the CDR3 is TGTGCCAGCAGCCCCTCGGTCCACACAGATACGCAGTATTTT. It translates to CASSPSVHTDTQYF.